This T cell receptor (beta chain) stems from a study of human T cells and chemical hapten exposure. This clonotype was seen a few times. CDR1 and CDR2 from the germline V gene are SEHNR and FQNEAQ (reference sequence). The V and J ends lost 4 bases and 4 bases respectively, with 5 bases between them. This CDR3 has 11 amino acids. Unique molecular identifiers were attached to individual cDNA molecules within the library. In the original analysis: Samples contained a median of roughly 96,000 TCRs, with a range of about 20,000 to 750,000. In TCRdb, the reads were re-called with MiXCR into one record per CDR3 protein. TCRdb assigned the V and J calls; the authors' analysis was not used. The repertoire consists of around 120,000 distinct CDR3 sequences, with around 9% occurring once and the leading ten covering 1.3% to 1.5%. Extraction yielded total RNA from whole blood (unfractionated).

Specimen: whole blood. This chain links TRBV7-9 with TRBJ2-7; D is unresolved. The source of this sequence is a human donor in good health. Some clones in this sample may be carry-over from other donors' samples. The CDR3 sequence is CASSSPYEQYF. The CDR3 nucleotides are TGTGCCAGCAGCTCCCCGTACGAGCAGTACTTC.